The clone carrying this T cell receptor (beta chain) has ten or more counts. As yet, its antigen is unknown. The sample comes from a study of blood T cells in healthy people across ages. Findings and limits, study-wide: Roughly linearly, TCR beta diversity per million T cells fell as age increased.

Isolation per sample recovered at least 7 million PBMCs. Using a J-beta primer mix together with a sample-barcoded 5' primer, a second PCR was run for roughly 6 to 11 cycles. Any given sample supplied a minimum of 3 million CDR3-containing paired-end reads. TCRdb passed the 5' RACE reads through MiXCR, listing each CDR3 protein once. The sample lists about 680,000 distinct CDR3 sequences; roughly 49% were seen once. The trim removed 5 bases at V and 9 bases at J, leaving 10 bases unmatched. The CDR3 has 14 residues. Germline CDR1 KGHSH, CDR2 LQKENI. The specimen sequenced was blood. The TCR was taken from an older woman in good health. The chain couples TRBV18 to TRBJ2-1, with 7 bases matching TRBD2. The CDR3 sequence is CASSSSREGLEQFF. The DNA for the CDR3 is TGTGCCAGCTCATCGTCGAGGGAGGGCCTTGAGCAGTTCTTC.